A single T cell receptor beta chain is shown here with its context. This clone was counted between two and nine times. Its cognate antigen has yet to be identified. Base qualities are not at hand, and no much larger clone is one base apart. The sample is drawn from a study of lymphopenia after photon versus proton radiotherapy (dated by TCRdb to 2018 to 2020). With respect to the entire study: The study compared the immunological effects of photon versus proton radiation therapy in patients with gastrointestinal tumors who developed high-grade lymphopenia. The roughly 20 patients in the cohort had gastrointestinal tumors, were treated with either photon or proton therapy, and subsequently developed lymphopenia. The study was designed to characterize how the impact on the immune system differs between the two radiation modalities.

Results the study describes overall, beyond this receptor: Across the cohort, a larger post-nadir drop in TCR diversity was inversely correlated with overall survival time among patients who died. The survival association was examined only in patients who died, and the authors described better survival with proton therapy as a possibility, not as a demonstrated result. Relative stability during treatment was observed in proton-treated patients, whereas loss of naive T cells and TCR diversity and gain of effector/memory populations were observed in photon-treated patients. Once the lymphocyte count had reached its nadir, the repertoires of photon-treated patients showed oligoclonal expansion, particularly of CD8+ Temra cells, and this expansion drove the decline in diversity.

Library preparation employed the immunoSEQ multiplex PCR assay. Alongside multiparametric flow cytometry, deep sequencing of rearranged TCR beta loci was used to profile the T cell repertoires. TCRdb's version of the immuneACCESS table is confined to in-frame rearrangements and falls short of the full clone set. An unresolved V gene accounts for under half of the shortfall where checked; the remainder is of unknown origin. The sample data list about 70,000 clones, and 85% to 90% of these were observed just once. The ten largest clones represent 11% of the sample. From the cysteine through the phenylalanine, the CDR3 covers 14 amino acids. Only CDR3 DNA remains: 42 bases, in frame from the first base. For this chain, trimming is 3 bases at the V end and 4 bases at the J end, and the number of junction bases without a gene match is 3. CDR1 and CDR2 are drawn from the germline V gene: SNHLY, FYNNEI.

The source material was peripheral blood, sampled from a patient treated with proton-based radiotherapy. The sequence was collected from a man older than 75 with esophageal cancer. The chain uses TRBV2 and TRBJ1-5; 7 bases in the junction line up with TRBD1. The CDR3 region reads CASSEGGQNQPQHF. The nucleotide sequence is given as TGTGCCAGCAGTGAGGGGGGACAGAATCAGCCCCAGCATTTT.